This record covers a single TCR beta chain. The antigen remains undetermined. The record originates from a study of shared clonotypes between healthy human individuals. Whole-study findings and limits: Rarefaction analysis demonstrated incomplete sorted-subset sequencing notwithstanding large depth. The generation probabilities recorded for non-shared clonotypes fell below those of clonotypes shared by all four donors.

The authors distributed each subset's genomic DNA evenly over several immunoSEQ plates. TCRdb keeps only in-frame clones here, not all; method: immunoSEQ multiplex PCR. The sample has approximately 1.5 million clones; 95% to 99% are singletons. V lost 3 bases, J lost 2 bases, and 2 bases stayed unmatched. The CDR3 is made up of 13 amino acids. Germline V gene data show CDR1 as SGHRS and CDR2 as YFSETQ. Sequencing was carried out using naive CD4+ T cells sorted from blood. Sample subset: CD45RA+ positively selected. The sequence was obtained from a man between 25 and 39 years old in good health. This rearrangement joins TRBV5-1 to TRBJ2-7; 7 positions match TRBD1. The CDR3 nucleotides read TGCGCCAGCAGCTATGACAGGGCCTACGAGCAGTACTTC. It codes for CASSYDRAYEQYF.